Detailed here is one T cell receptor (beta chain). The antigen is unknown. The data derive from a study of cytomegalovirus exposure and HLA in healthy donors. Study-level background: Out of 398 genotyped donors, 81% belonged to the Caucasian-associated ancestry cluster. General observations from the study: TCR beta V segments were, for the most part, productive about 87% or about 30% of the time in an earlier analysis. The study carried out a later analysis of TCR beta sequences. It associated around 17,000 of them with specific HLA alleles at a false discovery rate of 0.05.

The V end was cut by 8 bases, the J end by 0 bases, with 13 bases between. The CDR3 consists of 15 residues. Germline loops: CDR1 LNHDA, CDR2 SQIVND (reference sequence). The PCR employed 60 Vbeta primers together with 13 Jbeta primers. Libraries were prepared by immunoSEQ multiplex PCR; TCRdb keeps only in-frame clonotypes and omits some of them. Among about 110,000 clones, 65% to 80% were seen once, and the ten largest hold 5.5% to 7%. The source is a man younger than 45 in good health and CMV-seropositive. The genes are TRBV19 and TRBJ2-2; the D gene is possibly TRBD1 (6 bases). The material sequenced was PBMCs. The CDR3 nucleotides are TGTGCCAGTGTACCCGGGACATCGAACACCGGGGAGCTGTTTTTT. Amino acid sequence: CASVPGTSNTGELFF.